This passage covers 28 T cell receptor beta chains from one sample sequenced in a study of blood T cell repertoires in COVID-19. Sequencing was performed with immunoSEQ multiplex PCR; in TCRdb, only in-frame clones are kept and a portion is missing. The table records approximately 100,000 clones, around nine tenths of them present only once. Sequencing was done on a sample of peripheral blood. These TCRs come from a middle-aged man with acute or convalescent COVID-19.

V gene TRBV5-1 combines with J gene TRBJ2-5; TRBD2 matches at 14 bases. CDR3 length: 16 amino acids. Germline V gene lookup returns CDR1 SGHRS and CDR2 YFSETQ. V shed 4 bases and J 3 bases; nucleotides not matched to a gene: 5. The CDR3 spells CASSSGLAGGKETQYF. DNA of the CDR3: TGCGCCAGCAGCAGCGGACTAGCGGGGGGAAAAGAGACCCAGTACTTC.

In its sample, this clone was seen once. CDR3 in DNA: TGTGCCAGCTCCCGGGACAGATGGACTGAAGCTTTCTTT. This codes for CASSRDRWTEAFF. This chain joins TRBV18 and TRBJ1-1, with 7 bases that match TRBD1. CDR1 is KGHSH and CDR2 is LQKENI in the germline V gene. This CDR3 is 13 amino acids long. Losses at the gene ends were 6 bases for V and 5 bases for J; bases not matched to a gene: 6.

The chain employs TRBV5-1 and TRBJ1-5, with TRBD1 matching over 8 bases. V was pared by 2 bases and J by 7 bases, with 5 bases of the junction left unmatched. The CDR3 has 14 residues. Germline lookup yields CDR1 SGHRS and CDR2 YFSETQ. This CDR3 is CASSFDRGNQPQHF. Written as DNA, the CDR3 is TGCGCCAGCAGCTTCGACAGGGGTAACCAGCCCCAGCATTTT.

Only one count was recorded for this clone. The V call is TRBV6-6, the J call TRBJ2-1; D is perhaps TRBD1 (5 bases). CDR1 is MNHNY and CDR2 is SVGAGI in the germline V gene (reference sequence). V lost 0 bases and J lost 5, with 14 bases in between. This CDR3 spans 16 amino acids. CDR3 DNA sequence: TGTGCCAGCAGTTACTCGCGGCCAGGGTCTGACAATGAGCAGTTCTTC. This encodes CASSYSRPGSDNEQFF.

V and J are TRBV4-2 and TRBJ1-1, with D unresolved. Germline assignment: CDR1 LGHNA and CDR2 YNFKEQ. The V end was cut by 2 bases, the J end by 4 bases, with 5 bases between. The CDR3 runs to 12 residues. This chain's CDR3 is CASSQRSTEAFF. The CDR3 coding sequence is TGTGCCAGCAGCCAACGGTCCACTGAAGCTTTCTTT.

The chain combines TRBV14 with TRBJ2-2; 7 bases are a match to TRBD2. The CDR3 is 17 residues long. The V gene end was trimmed by 6 bases and the J gene end by 0 bases; junction bases not matched to a gene: 10. Looked up from germline, CDR1 is SGHDN and CDR2 is FVKESK. The CDR3 loop reads CASSHTGDYSNTGELFF. CDR3 DNA: TGTGCCAGCAGTCATACCGGGGACTACTCGAACACCGGGGAGCTGTTTTTT.

This clone was counted between two and nine times. The genes are TRBV5-1 and TRBJ2-7; 7 nucleotides align to TRBD1. Germline V lookup: CDR1 SGHRS, CDR2 YFSETQ. Trimming took 4 bases from V and 0 from J; bases not matched to a gene: 10. The CDR3 runs to 16 residues. CDR3 nucleotide sequence: TGCGCCAGCAGCCCATATGACCGGGACAGCTCCTACGAGCAGTACTTC. This encodes CASSPYDRDSSYEQYF.

The chain couples TRBV3-1 (or the pseudogene TRBV3-2) to TRBJ2-3; TRBD2 matches at 9 bases. J was trimmed by 2 bases and V by 5 bases; bases with no gene match: 8. The germline CDR1 and CDR2 sequences are LGHDT and YNNKEL (reference sequence). This CDR3 is built from 16 residues. CDR3 sequence (DNA): TGTGCCAGCAGCGATCTAGCGGGGACCGACACAGATACGCAGTATTTT. Translation: CASSDLAGTDTDTQYF.

The J gene is TRBJ2-7, the V gene TRBV4-1; D unresolved. The CDR3 sequence is 15 residues long. Germline V gene sequence: CDR1 MGHRA, CDR2 YSYEKL. Trimming stripped 3 bases from V and 6 bases from J, with 18 bases between. For the CDR3, the DNA is TGCGCCAGCAGCCAGCCATACCAGAGGATTAGCGAGCAGTACTTC. Translated, it gives CASSQPYQRISEQYF.

The chain couples TRBV29-1 to TRBJ2-7, with D uncertain. Trimming pared 0 bases from V and 7 bases from J, leaving 10 bases between. Germline V gives CDR1 SQVTM, CDR2 ANQGSEA. The CDR3 consists of 12 residues. The CDR3 sequence is CSVEDSTVEQYF. DNA of the CDR3: TGCAGCGTTGAAGATTCCACGGTTGAGCAGTACTTC.

This clone was detected only once. The chain's CDR3 is CASSTVQGVNTEAFF. CDR3 sequence (DNA): TGTGCCAGCAGCACGGTACAGGGGGTGAACACTGAAGCTTTCTTT. The J gene is TRBJ1-1, the V gene TRBV7-8, with TRBD1 matching over 8 bases. J was trimmed by 0 bases and V by 5 bases; bases with no gene match: 5. Germline V gene lookup returns CDR1 SGHVS and CDR2 FQNEAQ. The CDR3 runs 15 residues.

In DNA, the CDR3 is TGCGCCAGCAGGTCCGTAGCGGGAGGAATTACGAATGAGCAGTTCTTC. Amino acid sequence: CASRSVAGGITNEQFF. This chain links TRBV4-1 with TRBJ2-1; TRBD2 matches 10 bases. From germline, CDR1 is MGHRA and CDR2 YSYEKL. V lost 6 bases and J lost 7; bases outside the gene matches: 12. The CDR3 is made up of 16 amino acids.

The rearrangement links TRBV12-2 to TRBJ2-3; TRBD2 is the table's D call and was not checked against the DNA. TRBV12-2 is a listed pseudogene. The CDR3 contains 16 residues. The CDR3 region has the DNA TGTGCAAGTCGCTCCGGGCGGGGGGTAGGCACAGATACGCAGTATTTT. This gives the protein CASRSGRGVGTDTQYF.

The chain links TRBV6-5 to TRBJ2-1, with D unresolved. With 0 bases removed from V and 0 bases from J, the gap between germline ends came to 6 bases. Per the germline V gene, CDR1 is MNHEY and CDR2 is SVGAGI. The CDR3 consists of 15 residues. This CDR3 is CASSYSGRSYNEQFF. CDR3 DNA: TGTGCCAGCAGTTACTCGGGCCGCTCCTACAATGAGCAGTTCTTC.

The chain employs TRBV18 and TRBJ1-3, with a possible D match to TRBD1 (5 bases). V gave up 1 base and J gave up 2 bases, with 6 bases separating them. CDR1 and CDR2 from the germline V gene are KGHSH and LQKENI. The CDR3 consists of 14 residues. The CDR3 nucleotides are TGTGCCAGCTCACCACAGGGGCCTGGAAACACCATATATTTT. Translated: CASSPQGPGNTIYF.

The chain links TRBV18 to TRBJ1-1, with D possibly TRBD1 on 5 matching bases. Germline-derived CDR1 and CDR2 are KGHSH and LQKENI. The V end lost 2 bases, the J end lost 7 bases, and 11 bases lay between the germline ends. The CDR3 consists of 13 residues. In nucleotides, the CDR3 is TGTGCCAGCTCACCAACCAGGGATAGTGAAGCTTTCTTT. Amino acid sequence: CASSPTRDSEAFF.

V gene TRBV5-4 combines with J gene TRBJ1-1; weak D call: TRBD1 (5 bases). This CDR3 has 16 residues. Trimming left V 4 bases short and J 5 bases short, with 21 bases between. CDR1 SGHNT and CDR2 YYREEE come from the germline V gene (reference sequence). CDR3 DNA sequence: TGTGCCAGCAGCCCGGGGCAGGGCGCCGGGGGGACTGAAGCTTTCTTT. Amino acids: CASSPGQGAGGTEAFF.

The chain couples TRBV5-1 to TRBJ1-5; D gene uncertain. Trimming stripped 0 bases from V and 5 bases from J, with 9 bases between. Germline-derived CDR1 and CDR2 are SGHRS and YFSETQ. This CDR3 is 14 amino acids long. CDR3 DNA sequence: TGCGCCAGCAGCTTGGCAGGCACACATCAGCCCCAGCATTTT. Its protein product is CASSLAGTHQPQHF.

The chain has TRBV11-2 and TRBJ1-1, with 9 nucleotides matching TRBD1. CDR3 length: 15 residues. CDR1 is SGHAT, CDR2 FQNNGV, per germline. The V segment lost 5 bases and the J segment 6 bases; nucleotides outside the gene matches: 10. CDR3 DNA: TGTGCCAGCAGCAAGAACAGGGGGCGCGGCCCTGAAGCTTTCTTT. Translation: CASSKNRGRGPEAFF.

J is TRBJ2-2 and V is TRBV4-1; 11 bases are a match to TRBD2. The V gene end was trimmed by 1 base and the J gene end by 5 bases; junction bases not matched to a gene: 3. CDR1 and CDR2 (germline): MGHRA, YSYEKL. The CDR3 runs 16 residues. The CDR3 loop is CASSQGLAGRTGELFF. For the CDR3, the DNA is TGCGCCAGCAGCCAAGGACTAGCGGGAAGAACCGGGGAGCTGTTTTTT.

CDR3 region: CASSKALIIKGQGWTDTQYF. CDR3 nucleotides: TGTGCCAGCAGCAAAGCGCTAATAATAAAAGGACAGGGTTGGACAGATACGCAGTATTTT. J is TRBJ2-3 and V is TRBV21-1; the table's D call TRBD1 went unverified against the DNA. TRBV21-1 has pseudogene status. The CDR3 extends over 20 amino acids.

The CDR3 here is CASSPLPPQRSIYEQFF. The CDR3 DNA is TGTGCCAGCTCACCACTGCCCCCCCAGCGGAGCATCTATGAGCAGTTCTTC. The genes are TRBV18 and TRBJ2-1; D may be TRBD2 (5 bases). The ends were cut back, 1 base at V and 8 bases at J, with 21 bases in the middle. Germline loops: CDR1 KGHSH, CDR2 LQKENI. The CDR3 covers 17 residues. The entire variable domain, with the rest obtained from reference TRBV18 and TRBJ2-1, is as follows: NAGVMQNPRHLVRRRGQEARLRCSPMKGHSHVYWYRQLPEEGLKFMVYLQKENIIDESGMPKERFSAEFPKEGPSILRIQQVVRGDSAAYFCASSPLPPQRSIYEQFFGPGTRLTVL.

This clone was detected once. The chain combines TRBV14 with TRBJ1-1; D is ambiguous. The CDR3 extends over 15 amino acids. Trimming cost V 0 bases and J 1 base, with 9 bases left between them. The germline V gene has CDR1 SGHDN and CDR2 FVKESK. This chain's CDR3 is CASSQERGPNTEAFF. As DNA, the CDR3 is TGTGCCAGCAGCCAAGAACGGGGTCCGAACACTGAAGCTTTCTTT.

This clone is medium-sized. V gene TRBV4-1 combines with J gene TRBJ2-7, with D unresolved. V lost 1 base to trimming and J lost 2 bases, with 9 bases between them. The V gene's germline CDR1 is MGHRA and CDR2 YSYEKL. The CDR3 loop spans 14 amino acids. CDR3 residues: CASSQVGDTYEQYF. The CDR3 bases are TGCGCCAGCAGCCAAGTTGGAGATACCTACGAGCAGTACTTC.

This clone was seen only a few times. This chain joins TRBV11-2 and TRBJ2-3; D remains unclear. From germline, CDR1 is SGHAT and CDR2 FQNNGV. V gave up 5 bases and J gave up 6 bases, with 18 bases separating them. This CDR3 comprises 15 residues. The CDR3 bases are TGTGCCAGCAGCCCCAGTAACAGCCGTGGGGATACGCAGTATTTT. It encodes CASSPSNSRGDTQYF.

This chain uses TRBV5-1 with TRBJ2-2, with D hard to call. CDR1 and CDR2 (germline): SGHRS, YFSETQ. The CDR3 runs 13 residues. Trimming stripped 0 bases from V and 3 bases from J, with 3 bases between. Here the CDR3 DNA reads TGCGCCAGCAGCTTGGCCGACACCGGGGAGCTGTTTTTT. Its protein is CASSLADTGELFF.

The CDR3 bases are TGCGCCAGCAGCTCGACAGGGCCTAATGAAAAACTGTTTTTT. Translated, it gives CASSSTGPNEKLFF. The V call is TRBV5-1, the J call TRBJ1-4, with 7 positions matching TRBD1. The CDR3 is made up of 14 amino acids. The V and J ends lost 3 bases and 3 bases, in that order; junction bases with no gene match: 2. The germline gives CDR1 SGHRS, CDR2 YFSETQ. The full variable domain, in which reference TRBV5-1 and TRBJ1-4 provide the parts outside the CDR3, is KAGVTQTPRYLIKTRGQQVTLSCSPISGHRSVSWYQQTPGQGLQFLFEYFSETQRNKGNFPGRFSGRQFSNSRSEMNVSTLELGDSALYLCASSSTGPNEKLFFGSGTQLSVL.

A word on this clone: Other DNA sequences in this sample translate to the same CDR3. Written as DNA, the CDR3 is TGTGCCAGCAGTTTAGCTAGCGGATCCTACGAGCAGTACTTC. Its protein is CASSLASGSYEQYF. The rearrangement uses TRBV27 and TRBJ2-7; 7 bases are a match to TRBD2. J gave up 1 base and V 2 bases, and 2 bases lay outside the gene matches. Looked up from germline, CDR1 is MNHEY and CDR2 is SMNVEV (reference sequence). The CDR3 runs 14 residues.